This T cell receptor beta chain is from a study of T cell responses to AZD1222 COVID-19 vaccine. Study-level points and caveats: Dominant at 160-218 and 743-854, vaccine-associated CD4 TCRs also spanned spike. Baseline testing showed seropositivity in only a handful of AZD1222 recipients. Samples come after the peak T cell response, not at day 14. Per reports, nearly half of all spike-specific TCRs target regions that are unmutated in variants.

A single count supports this clone. Its target is unknown. The V and J ends lost 7 bases and 14 bases respectively, with 17 bases between them. The V gene's germline CDR1 is MDHEN and CDR2 SYDVKM. This CDR3 region has 12 residues. Repertoires were generated with immunoSEQ multiplex PCR, while TCRdb's copy carries only in-frame clones and drops some. This sample has 150,000 to 200,000 clones, with about 86% found just once. Specimen: peripheral blood, collected 28 days after the second AZD1222 dose. This TCR came from an adult who received the AZD1222 COVID-19 vaccine. This chain joins TRBV28 and TRBJ1-4; TRBD1 is a possible D gene (5 bases). CDR3 sequence: CASIAPGTVLFF. As DNA, the CDR3 is TGTGCCAGCATAGCCCCCGGGACGGTGCTGTTTTTT.